The next 27 T cell receptor beta chains were all read from a single sample in a study of cytomegalovirus exposure and HLA in healthy donors. The study ran its PCR with 60 Vbeta and 13 Jbeta primers. Method: immunoSEQ multiplex PCR; TCRdb's copy keeps in-frame clones and lacks some. The sample records roughly 190,000 clones, about an eighth being singletons. Sequenced material: PBMCs. The receptors come from a man aged 45 to 65 in good health and CMV-seropositive.

The gene calls are TRBV7-2 and TRBJ2-6; perhaps TRBD1 as D (6 bases). This CDR3 region has 18 residues. CDR1 SGHTA and CDR2 FQGNSA come from the germline V gene. The germline V and J ends were trimmed by 4 bases and 1 base, with 17 bases remaining between them. The CDR3 nucleotides are TGTGCCAGCAGCTCTAACAGACAGGCTCTTTCTGGGGCCAACGTCCTGACTTTC. Translated, it gives CASSSNRQALSGANVLTF. The full variable domain, completed using reference TRBV7-2 and TRBJ2-6, is GAGVSQSPSNKVTEKGKDVELRCDPISGHTALYWYRQSLGQGLEFLIYFQGNSAPDKSGLPSDRFSAERTGGSVSTLTIQRTQQEDSAVYLCASSSNRQALSGANVLTFGAGSRLTVL.

V is TRBV2 and J is TRBJ2-3; 14 bases line up with TRBD2. Germline V CDR1 and CDR2: SNHLY, FYNNEI. V shed 7 bases and J 7 bases; nucleotides not matched to a gene: 4. The CDR3 has 14 amino acids. CDR3: CASTGTSGGHTQYF. The CDR3 bases are TGTGCCAGCACCGGGACTAGCGGGGGACATACGCAGTATTTT.

The V call is TRBV11-3, the J call TRBJ2-3; 8 positions agree with TRBD1. Germline loops: CDR1 SGHNT, CDR2 YENEEA. The CDR3 is made up of 13 amino acids. V shed 7 bases, J shed 3 bases, and the junction held 3 bases outside the gene matches. The CDR3 region is CASTDRATDTQYF. CDR3 sequence (DNA): TGTGCCAGCACGGACAGGGCAACAGATACGCAGTATTTT.

The rearrangement uses TRBV7-8 and TRBJ2-1; D is unresolved. CDR1 is SGHVS and CDR2 is FQNEAQ in the germline V gene. V was clipped by 5 bases and J by 3 bases, with 5 bases between them. The CDR3 extends over 12 amino acids. CDR3 DNA sequence: TGTGCCAGCAGCAAACTCTACAATGAGCAGTTCTTC. Its translation is CASSKLYNEQFF.

This clone was observed a few times. V gene TRBV10-2 combines with J gene TRBJ2-3; the D gene is possibly TRBD1 (5 bases). Germline V gene lookup returns CDR1 WSHSY and CDR2 SAAADI. Trimming took off 0 bases at V and 3 bases at J, with 10 bases between the two ends. The CDR3 sequence is 15 residues long. The CDR3 region has the DNA TGCGCCAGCAGTGAGTCGCTAGGGGTTACAGATACGCAGTATTTT. Translation: CASSESLGVTDTQYF.

The rearrangement links TRBV5-4 to TRBJ2-3; weak D call: TRBD1 (6 bases). The germline gives CDR1 SGHNT, CDR2 YYREEE (reference sequence). Trimming pared 2 bases from V and 2 bases from J, leaving 15 bases between. The CDR3 has 16 residues. The CDR3 protein is CASSLGWQGFTDTQYF. The CDR3 DNA reads TGTGCCAGCAGCTTAGGTTGGCAGGGGTTCACAGATACGCAGTATTTT.

The chain joins TRBV5-1 to TRBJ2-1; D perhaps matches TRBD1 (6 bases). This CDR3 has 13 residues. V was shortened by 4 bases and J by 6 bases, with 11 bases between the two germline ends. Germline V CDR1 and CDR2: SGHRS, YFSETQ. DNA of the CDR3: TGCGCCAGCAGCCTAGGACAGCCCAATGAGCAGTTCTTC. Amino acid sequence: CASSLGQPNEQFF.

The DNA of the CDR3 is TGTGCCAGCACACGGGACAGGGGAATAGGTCAGCCCCAGCATTTT. Residues: CASTRDRGIGQPQHF. This chain links TRBV28 with TRBJ1-5; 10 positions agree with TRBD1. The CDR3 length is 15 residues. V lost 7 bases and J lost 6; bases outside the gene matches: 9. The germline V gene encodes CDR1 MDHEN and CDR2 SYDVKM.

This chain uses TRBV10-3 with TRBJ2-7; TRBD1 might be the D (6 bases). Looked up from germline, CDR1 is ENHRY and CDR2 is SYGVKD. The CDR3 is 13 residues long. Trimming removed 5 bases at V and 4 bases at J, with 12 bases between. CDR3 coding DNA: TGTGCCATCAGTAGACAGGCAGGTTACGAGCAGTACGTC. This encodes CAISRQAGYEQYV.

This clone showed up just a few times. The CDR3 loop reads CATSRDHGGTEAFF. For the CDR3, the DNA is TGTGCCACCAGCAGAGATCACGGGGGGACTGAAGCTTTCTTT. The V and J genes are TRBV15 and TRBJ1-1, with D maybe TRBD1 (5 bases). This CDR3 contains 14 residues. Germline CDR1 reads LNHNV; CDR2 reads YYDKDF (reference sequence). V lost 0 bases and J lost 5, with 10 bases in between.

V is TRBV30 and J is TRBJ1-1, with a possible D match to TRBD1 (5 bases). The CDR3 sequence is 13 residues long. The germline V gene has CDR1 GTSNPN and CDR2 SVGIG (reference sequence). V lost 4 bases to trimming and J lost 10 bases, with 19 bases between them. The CDR3 spells CAWKGGDRGGAFF. In DNA form, the CDR3 reads TGTGCCTGGAAAGGAGGGGACCGGGGGGGAGCTTTCTTT.

This clone appeared a few times. The chain combines TRBV5-1 with TRBJ1-2, with D uncertain. Germline V CDR1 and CDR2: SGHRS, YFSETQ. Deletions cut 1 base from V and 8 bases from J, with 15 bases between. The CDR3 extends over 14 amino acids. CDR3 protein: CASSLLEAGWGYTF. The CDR3 region has the DNA TGCGCCAGCAGCTTGCTCGAGGCGGGGTGGGGCTACACCTTC. The full variable domain, rest sourced from reference TRBV5-1 and TRBJ1-2, is KAGVTQTPRYLIKTRGQQVTLSCSPISGHRSVSWYQQTPGQGLQFLFEYFSETQRNKGNFPGRFSGRQFSNSRSEMNVSTLELGDSALYLCASSLLEAGWGYTFGSGTRLTVV.

This chain links TRBV7-3 with TRBJ2-4, with 8 bases fitting TRBD1. The J segment lost 1 base and the V segment lost 4 bases, leaving 6 bases of the junction unmatched. This CDR3 spans 16 amino acids. Looked up from germline, CDR1 is SGHTA and CDR2 is FQGTGA. Written as DNA, the CDR3 is TGTGCCAGCAGCTCCCTGACAGGGGAGGCCAAAAACATTCAGTACTTC. Translated, it gives CASSSLTGEAKNIQYF.

V gene TRBV6-5 combines with J gene TRBJ2-5; TRBD2 agrees at 11 bases. From germline, CDR1 is MNHEY and CDR2 SVGAGI. The CDR3 runs to 16 residues. Germline trimming cut 4 bases from V and 2 bases from J; bases unmatched to any gene: 6. The CDR3 is CASSSTTSGVQETQYF. The CDR3 DNA follows: TGTGCCAGCAGTTCTACGACTAGCGGGGTACAAGAGACCCAGTACTTC.

The rearrangement links TRBV5-1 to TRBJ2-1; 9 bases line up with TRBD2. The germline CDR1 and CDR2 sequences are SGHRS and YFSETQ. Germline trimming cut 8 bases from V and 5 bases from J; bases unmatched to any gene: 8. The CDR3 covers 14 residues. The CDR3 loop reads CASSTSGLNNEQFF. In nucleotides, the CDR3 is TGCGCCAGTTCGACTAGCGGCCTGAACAATGAGCAGTTCTTC.

This rearrangement joins TRBV7-3 to TRBJ2-2; no clear D. Germline CDR1 reads SGHTA; CDR2 reads FQGTGA. Trimming pared 0 bases from V and 4 bases from J, leaving 3 bases between. The CDR3 is 13 residues long. CDR3 residues: CASSLTATGELFF. CDR3 coding DNA: TGTGCCAGCAGCTTAACGGCCACCGGGGAGCTGTTTTTT.

The chain recombines TRBV28 with TRBJ1-5; tentatively, D is TRBD1 (5 bases). The CDR3 runs 15 residues. Trimming left V 6 bases short and J 6 bases short, with 18 bases between. The germline V gene encodes CDR1 MDHEN and CDR2 SYDVKM. CDR3 coding DNA: TGTGCCAGCAGACTTCCGGGCAGGGCGAGTCAGCCCCAGCATTTT. Its protein is CASRLPGRASQPQHF.

Only a few counts were recorded for this clone. The chain uses TRBV6-5 and TRBJ2-1, with D maybe TRBD2 (5 bases). The CDR3 covers 11 residues. V lost 6 bases and J lost 9, with 9 bases in between. Germline lookup yields CDR1 MNHEY and CDR2 SVGAGI. CDR3 nucleotides: TGTGCCAGCAGCCGCGGGTTTGAGCAGTTCTTC. As protein: CASSRGFEQFF.

The chain carries TRBV7-9 and TRBJ1-2, with TRBD1 identical over 7 bases. Germline trimming cut 7 bases from V and 4 bases from J; bases unmatched to any gene: 6. CDR3 length equals 13 residues. In germline, CDR1 is SEHNR, CDR2 FQNEAQ (reference sequence). This CDR3 is CASISTGAYGYTF. The CDR3 DNA sequence: TGTGCCAGCATCTCAACAGGGGCCTATGGCTACACCTTC.

CDR3 sequence reads: CAISERAGMPNTEAFF. As DNA, the CDR3 is TGTGCCATCAGTGAGAGGGCAGGGATGCCGAACACTGAAGCTTTCTTT. This chain connects TRBV10-3 to TRBJ1-1; D is perhaps TRBD1 (5 bases). The CDR3 extends over 16 amino acids. V gave up 2 bases and J gave up 1 base, with 14 bases separating them. Germline CDR1 and CDR2: ENHRY and SYGVKD.

In this sample, this clone turned up a few times. V and J are TRBV19 and TRBJ2-5; 8 bases match TRBD2. Germline V gene lookup returns CDR1 LNHDA and CDR2 SQIVND (reference sequence). The CDR3 sequence is 15 residues long. Trimming took 10 bases from V and 5 from J; bases not matched to a gene: 15. The CDR3 sequence is CATLNPVAGKETQYF. Here the CDR3 DNA reads TGTGCCACTTTAAATCCGGTAGCGGGGAAGGAGACCCAGTACTTC.

This sequence joins TRBV29-1 and TRBJ1-5; possibly TRBD1 for D (5 bases). Trimming took off 0 bases at V and 0 bases at J, with 6 bases between the two ends. Germline V gene sequence: CDR1 SQVTM, CDR2 ANQGSEA. The CDR3 totals 14 residues. The CDR3 sequence: CSVEDRDSNQPQHF. In nucleotides, the CDR3 is TGCAGCGTTGAAGACAGGGATAGCAATCAGCCCCAGCATTTT. Filled out from reference TRBV29-1 and TRBJ1-5, the complete variable domain reads SAVISQKPSRDICQRGTSLTIQCQVDSQVTMMFWYRQQPGQSLTLIATANQGSEATYESGFVIDKFPISRPNLTFSTLTVSNMSPEDSSIYLCSVEDRDSNQPQHFGDGTRLSIL.

This clone has a handful of counts. V is TRBV18 and J is TRBJ2-5; D perhaps matches TRBD1 (6 bases). V was clipped by 0 bases and J by 0 bases, with 14 bases between them. The germline V gene encodes CDR1 KGHSH and CDR2 LQKENI. The CDR3 consists of 17 residues. The DNA of the CDR3 is TGTGCCAGCTCACCACCCCCAGGCAGGGGTTACCAAGAGACCCAGTACTTC. This translates into CASSPPPGRGYQETQYF.

There are a few counts of this clone. The chain carries TRBV5-1 and TRBJ2-1; weak D call: TRBD1 (5 bases). In germline, CDR1 is SGHRS, CDR2 YFSETQ. This CDR3 contains 18 residues. Trimming took off 0 bases at V and 1 base at J, with 17 bases between the two ends. This CDR3 is CASSLEGALPKSYNEQFF. CDR3 bases: TGCGCCAGCAGCTTGGAAGGGGCCCTTCCCAAATCCTACAATGAGCAGTTCTTC.

The gene calls are TRBV19 and TRBJ1-5; D is unresolved. Germline V gene data show CDR1 as LNHDA and CDR2 as SQIVND (reference sequence). Trimming took 0 bases from V and 6 from J, leaving 12 bases between them. The CDR3 length is 15 residues. The CDR3 loop is CASSIERPGVQPQHF. CDR3 nucleotide sequence: TGTGCCAGTAGTATAGAGAGGCCCGGTGTTCAGCCCCAGCATTTT.

This clone has a handful of counts. The rearrangement joins TRBV5-6 to TRBJ2-7; 10 bases line up with TRBD2. The CDR3 loop spans 19 amino acids. Trimming removed 3 bases from V and 1 base from J; junction bases left unmatched: 16. CDR1 and CDR2 from the germline V gene are SGHDT and YYEEEE. CDR3 region: CASSSILAGAQPFSYEQYF. In nucleotides, the CDR3 is TGTGCCAGCAGCTCAATCCTAGCGGGGGCCCAACCGTTTTCCTACGAGCAGTACTTC.

This clone was observed a few times. This chain uses TRBV2 with TRBJ1-5; unclear D gene. Germline assignment: CDR1 SNHLY and CDR2 FYNNEI. The CDR3 consists of 14 residues. The V gene lost 6 bases and the J gene lost 0 bases, with 9 bases spanning the gap. CDR3 residues: CASRTTNSNQPQHF. DNA of the CDR3: TGTGCCAGCAGGACGACAAATAGCAATCAGCCCCAGCATTTT.